This T cell receptor beta chain is from a study of shared clonotypes between healthy human individuals. Data came from immunoSEQ multiplex PCR; TCRdb stores just in-frame clones and leaves some out. The profile shows around 240,000 clones, over 50% of them singletons. Germline values: CDR1 PRHDT, CDR2 FYEKMQ (reference sequence). There are 13 residues in the CDR3. Deletions cut 0 bases from V and 8 bases from J, with 8 bases between. The chain carries TRBV13 and TRBJ1-5; D remains unclear. The material sequenced was memory CD4+ T cells sorted from blood. Subset here: CD45RA-negative fraction. The sequence derives from a man aged 25-40 years in good health. CDR3 coding DNA: TGTGCCAGCAGCTTAGGCCTAAGGGAGCCCCAGCATTTT. Its protein product is CASSLGLREPQHF.